These 14 T cell receptor beta chains came from one sample sequenced in a study of cytomegalovirus exposure and HLA in healthy donors. PCR employed 60 Vbeta and 13 Jbeta primers. Sequencing was performed with immunoSEQ multiplex PCR; in TCRdb, only in-frame clones are kept and a portion is missing. The sample has about 76,000 clones, 70% to 80% seen once. The sample comprised PBMCs. The receptors originated from a young man in good health and CMV-seronegative.

The chain links TRBV4-1 to TRBJ1-5; 7 bases fit TRBD1. Trimming cost V 4 bases and J 9 bases; bases outside gene matches: 9. Germline V gene sequence: CDR1 MGHRA, CDR2 YSYEKL. The CDR3 runs 14 residues. The CDR3 here is CASSPGQAVWPQHF. The CDR3 bases are TGCGCCAGCAGCCCTGGACAGGCGGTTTGGCCCCAGCATTTT.

This chain joins TRBV29-1 and TRBJ1-2, with 7 bases that match TRBD1. This CDR3 region has 12 residues. V lost 0 bases, J lost 7 bases, and 2 bases stayed unmatched. Germline CDR1 SQVTM, CDR2 ANQGSEA. The CDR3 DNA reads as TGCAGCGTTGAAGAGACAGGGAGTGGCTACACCTTC. As protein: CSVEETGSGYTF.

The rearrangement links TRBV6-4 to TRBJ2-1; D uncertain. Trimming shortened V by 3 bases and J by 0 bases, and 9 bases separated the two germline ends. This CDR3 contains 15 residues. Germline CDR1 and CDR2: MRHNA and SNTAGT. The CDR3 is CASSEGPSSYNEQFF. As DNA, the CDR3 is TGTGCCAGCAGTGAGGGCCCAAGCTCCTACAATGAGCAGTTCTTC.

This chain uses TRBV5-4 with TRBJ2-1; 12 nucleotides line up with TRBD2. V dropped 4 bases and J dropped 5; count of bases not matched to a gene: 7. The CDR3 loop spans 16 amino acids. In germline, CDR1 is SGHNT, CDR2 YYREEE (reference sequence). Here the CDR3 DNA reads TGTGCCAGCAGCATCGGGACTAGCGGGCTTAACAATGAGCAGTTCTTC. It translates to CASSIGTSGLNNEQFF.

V and J are TRBV7-9 and TRBJ2-7; the match to TRBD2 covers 10 bases. V lost 5 bases, J lost 4 bases, and 5 bases stayed unmatched. The germline gives CDR1 SEHNR, CDR2 FQNEAQ (reference sequence). The CDR3 contains 14 residues. The CDR3 sequence: CASSPSSGSYEQYF. CDR3 bases: TGTGCCAGCAGCCCTTCTAGCGGGAGTTACGAGCAGTACTTC. Looking up the rest from reference TRBV7-9 and TRBJ2-7 gives the full variable domain: DTGVSQNPRHKITKRGQNVTFRCDPISEHNRLYWYRQTLGQGPEFLTYFQNEAQLEKSRLLSDRFSAERPKGSFSTLEIQRTEQGDSAMYLCASSPSSGSYEQYFGPGTRLTVT.

The rearrangement joins TRBV7-8 to TRBJ2-3, with 11 bases that match TRBD2. Germline V gives CDR1 SGHVS, CDR2 FQNEAQ. The CDR3 runs to 21 residues. With 3 bases clipped from V and 0 bases from J, the junction kept 17 bases outside the gene matches. CDR3 residues: CASSFRSGRGTRLASTDTQYF. CDR3 DNA: TGTGCCAGCAGCTTCCGTAGCGGGAGGGGGACTCGATTAGCTAGCACAGATACGCAGTATTTT.

The chain carries TRBV6-5 and TRBJ1-1; a weak D match, TRBD1 (5 bases). V was shortened by 4 bases and J by 1 base, with 16 bases between the two germline ends. Germline V lookup: CDR1 MNHEY, CDR2 SVGAGI. This CDR3 has 16 amino acids. The chain's CDR3 is CASSSPRGWANTEAFF. As DNA, the CDR3 is TGTGCCAGCAGTTCCCCTAGGGGTTGGGCGAACACTGAAGCTTTCTTT.

J is TRBJ2-2 and V is TRBV7-2, with D maybe TRBD2 (6 bases). The CDR3 is 12 residues long. The V end lost 3 bases, the J end lost 8 bases, and 7 bases lay between the germline ends. Germline assignment: CDR1 SGHTA and CDR2 FQGNSA. The CDR3 coding sequence is TGTGCCAGCAGCTTCGGGACTGGGGAGCTGTTTTTT. It translates to CASSFGTGELFF.

The chain combines TRBV30 with TRBJ2-1; no clear D gene. The V end lost 0 bases, the J end lost 9 bases, and 15 bases lay between the germline ends. This CDR3 is 14 amino acids long. CDR1 and CDR2 from the germline V gene are GTSNPN and SVGIG (reference sequence). The CDR3 nucleotides are TGTGCCTGGAGTGTAAATCTAGATATGTCTGAGCAGTTCTTC. Translating gives CAWSVNLDMSEQFF.

The chain uses TRBV27 and TRBJ1-2, with D possibly TRBD1 on 5 matching bases. Germline loops: CDR1 MNHEY, CDR2 SMNVEV (reference sequence). V was clipped by 2 bases and J by 0 bases, with 19 bases between them. The CDR3 has 18 residues. CDR3 region: CASSLQGVKGQTNYGYTF. In DNA, the CDR3 is TGTGCCAGCAGTTTACAAGGGGTGAAGGGGCAAACTAACTATGGCTACACCTTC.

This clone was seen only a few times. The chain recombines TRBV7-2 with TRBJ2-7; 10 bases map to TRBD2. V trimming: 4 bases; J trimming: 4 bases; junction bases outside the gene matches: 4. CDR1 SGHTA and CDR2 FQGNSA come from the germline V gene. The CDR3 extends over 14 amino acids. As DNA, the CDR3 is TGTGCCAGCAGCTCCCAGCGGGAGGGGTACGAGCAGTACTTC. This encodes CASSSQREGYEQYF. The full variable domain, its missing parts supplied by reference TRBV7-2 and TRBJ2-7, is GAGVSQSPSNKVTEKGKDVELRCDPISGHTALYWYRQSLGQGLEFLIYFQGNSAPDKSGLPSDRFSAERTGGSVSTLTIQRTQQEDSAVYLCASSSQREGYEQYFGPGTRLTVT.

V gene TRBV7-2 combines with J gene TRBJ2-5, with TRBD1 as a possible D gene (5 bases). V was pared by 5 bases and J by 5 bases, with 18 bases between. CDR1 is SGHTA and CDR2 is FQGNSA in the germline V gene. This CDR3 contains 15 residues. CDR3 in DNA: TGTGCCAGCAGCCGGCGACAGATATGGGGTGAGACCCAGTACTTC. Protein: CASSRRQIWGETQYF.

The chain combines TRBV7-2 with TRBJ2-1; D is unresolved. CDR1 SGHTA and CDR2 FQGNSA come from the germline V gene. V lost 5 bases, J lost 6 bases, and 14 bases lay in between. This CDR3 comprises 14 residues. The CDR3 is CASSDLAPLNEQFF. Written as DNA, the CDR3 is TGTGCCAGCAGCGACTTAGCCCCACTCAATGAGCAGTTCTTC.

The chain couples TRBV10-3 to TRBJ1-1; TRBD1 matches 7 bases. CDR1 and CDR2 (germline): ENHRY, SYGVKD. The ends lost 10 bases at V and 1 base at J; junction bases unmatched: 6. This CDR3 has 13 residues. Here the CDR3 DNA reads TGTGCCACCCGACAGGGTGGGAACACTGAAGCTTTCTTT. As protein: CATRQGGNTEAFF.